This record looks at one T cell receptor beta chain sequence and its context. Antigen: not known. The source of the sample is a study of Tregs in tolerant kidney transplant recipients. For the study at large: An approximately 3-day belatacept mixed lymphocyte reaction, sometimes plus 5-day graft donor restimulation, preceded CD4+CD25+CD127- sorting. Study-wide results and caveats: Validation in larger populations is needed because few patients were studied. The most relevant donor-specific Treg TCRbeta repertoire apparently came from expansion with activated donor B cells.

The assay was immunoSEQ multiplex PCR, and TCRdb's table has in-frame clones only and misses some. The data contain under 45,000 clones, about 95% of them singletons. The V end was cut by 2 bases, the J end by 9 bases, with 9 bases between. CDR1 and CDR2 from the germline V gene are SGHRS and YFSETQ. This CDR3 region has 13 residues. The sample taken for sequencing was Tregs from blood cultured with allogeneic cells. The clonotype comes from a human donor in good health. The chain has TRBV5-1 and TRBJ1-6; D perhaps matches TRBD1 (5 bases). CDR3 DNA sequence: TGCGCCAGCAGCTTAGGGGTCGGTTCACCCCTCCACTTT. As protein: CASSLGVGSPLHF. Together with reference TRBV5-1 and TRBJ1-6, the CDR3 gives the full variable domain: KAGVTQTPRYLIKTRGQQVTLSCSPISGHRSVSWYQQTPGQGLQFLFEYFSETQRNKGNFPGRFSGRQFSNSRSEMNVSTLELGDSALYLCASSLGVGSPLHFGNGTRLTVT.